This T cell receptor (beta chain) was recovered during a study of Graves' ophthalmopathy and Graves' hyperthyroidism. A remark on this clonotype: One end of the junction is discordant with germline, which a read error may explain.

This CDR3 region has 10 residues. Germline CDR1 reads LNHNV; CDR2 reads YYDKDF (reference sequence). The authors amplified TCR beta CDR3 regions, and they did so from RNA transcripts for repertoire sequencing. The library came from an HTBI-primed first-round RT-PCR and a second-round multiplex PCR. From the multiplex PCR reads, TCRdb called clonotypes with MiXCR, one entry per CDR3 protein. The sample carries about 480,000 distinct CDR3 sequences, about an eighth recorded once. The sequencing input was blood. The source is a woman aged 25 to 39 with Graves' ophthalmopathy. This chain joins TRBV15 and TRBJ2-7, with D possibly matching TRBD2 (5 bases). The CDR3 DNA sequence: TGTGCCAGCAGCCCCCGGACTGGGTACTTC. Translation gives CASSPRTGYF.